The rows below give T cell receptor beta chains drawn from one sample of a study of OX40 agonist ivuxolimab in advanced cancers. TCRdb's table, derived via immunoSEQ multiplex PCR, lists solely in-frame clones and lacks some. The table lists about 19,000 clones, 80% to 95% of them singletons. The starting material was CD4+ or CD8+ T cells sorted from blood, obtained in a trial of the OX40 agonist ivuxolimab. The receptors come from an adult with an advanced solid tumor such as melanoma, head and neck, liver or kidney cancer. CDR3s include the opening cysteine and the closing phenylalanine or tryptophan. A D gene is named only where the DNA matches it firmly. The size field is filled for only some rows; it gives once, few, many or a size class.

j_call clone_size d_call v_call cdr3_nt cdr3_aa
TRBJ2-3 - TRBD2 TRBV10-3 TGTGCCATCAACCCGACTAGCGGGTCGGGCACAGATACGCAGTATTTT CAINPTSGSGTDTQYF
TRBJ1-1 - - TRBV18 TGTGCCAGCTCAATAGACCTGAACACTGAAGCTTTCTTT CASSIDLNTEAFF
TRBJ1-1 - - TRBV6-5 TGTGCCAGCAGTCCCCCGTTGGAGAACACTGAAGCTTTCTTT CASSPPLENTEAFF
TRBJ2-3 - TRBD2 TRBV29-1 TGCAGCGCCCCTAGCGGGAGGGCCGGGGATACGCAGTATTTT CSAPSGRAGDTQYF
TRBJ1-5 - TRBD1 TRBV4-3 TGCGCCAGCAGCCCGACTCCCGGGGACAGGGGCGCCAATCAGCCCCAGCATTTT CASSPTPGDRGANQPQHF
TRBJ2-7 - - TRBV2 TGTGCCAGCAGTATAGCGGAAACGGCCTACGAGCAGTACTTC CASSIAETAYEQYF
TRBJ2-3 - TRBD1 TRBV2 TGTGCCAGCAGGGACGGACAGGGGACAGATACGCAGTATTTT CASRDGQGTDTQYF
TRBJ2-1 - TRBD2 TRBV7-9 TGTGCCAGCAGCCCTAGCGGGAGCTACAATGAGCAGTTCTTC CASSPSGSYNEQFF
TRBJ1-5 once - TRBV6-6 TGTGCCAGCAGTCAAAACCAGGGACAGCCCCAGCATTTT CASSQNQGQPQHF
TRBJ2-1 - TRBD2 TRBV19 TGTGCCAGTAGTATGGGACTAGCGCCTTACAATGAGCAGTTCTTC CASSMGLAPYNEQFF
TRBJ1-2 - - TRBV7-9 TGTGCCAGCAGCTTAGGGGGCAGGATCTCGGCGGACTATGGCTACACCTTC CASSLGGRISADYGYTF
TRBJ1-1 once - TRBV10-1 TGCGCCAGCGGACGGGGCAGTATGAACACTGAAGCTTTCTTT CASGRGSMNTEAFF
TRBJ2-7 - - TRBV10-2 TGCGCCAGCAGTGGCGGCTTTACCTACGAGCAGTACTTC CASSGGFTYEQYF
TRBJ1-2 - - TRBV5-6 TGTGCCAGCAGCTTGCGGGTTGGCTCCTATGGCTACACCTTC CASSLRVGSYGYTF
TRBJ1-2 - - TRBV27 TGTGCCAGCAGTTTTGAGGGAGGGGGAAACTATGGCTACACCTTC CASSFEGGGNYGYTF
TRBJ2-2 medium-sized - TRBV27 TGTGCCAGCAGTTTTTTCGGCGGGGAGCTGTTTTTT CASSFFGGELFF